This T cell receptor (beta chain) was documented in a study of glioma-infiltrating T cells after dendritic cell vaccination. The method was immunoSEQ multiplex PCR; TCRdb's version includes in-frame clones alone and lacks a portion of them. The table lists just under 60,000 clones, about four fifths of them singletons. Sample time point: after dendritic cell vaccination, including at tumor progression/relapse. V was clipped by 0 bases and J by 0 bases, with 18 bases between them. This CDR3 has 19 amino acids. Germline CDR1 reads LGHNA; CDR2 reads YSLEER. There are a few counts of this clone. The sequence came from a human donor with glioblastoma. Sequencing used blood, obtained after dendritic cell vaccination. J is TRBJ2-1 and V is TRBV4-3; possible D gene TRBD1, 6 bases. This chain's CDR3 is CASSQDPGVDHSSYNEQFF. CDR3 bases: TGCGCCAGCAGCCAAGATCCAGGGGTCGACCATTCCTCCTACAATGAGCAGTTCTTC.